This T cell receptor (beta chain) was identified during a study of high-grade serous ovarian cancer treatment subgroups. Notes on the study in general: Without spatial data, bulk sequencing limits insight into HGSC tumor diversity. Tumors within one patient showed repertoire similarity of about 0.1 to 0.8. Clonal relatedness tracked neoantigen level, and by trend copy number and mutation load.

A few counts support this clone. Its target is not known. Profiled with immunoSEQ multiplex PCR; TCRdb holds only in-frame clones, not every one. Among roughly 4,000 clones, 75% to 85% were seen once, and the ten largest hold around 4.7%. Tumor samples were taken before definitive surgery or chemotherapy. V was shortened by 0 bases and J by 8 bases, with 16 bases between the two germline ends. The germline V gene has CDR1 LGHNA and CDR2 YNFKEQ. CDR3 length equals 15 residues. Sequencing input: tumor tissue. The genes are TRBV4-2 and TRBJ1-2; D gene uncertain. The TCR originated in a human donor with high-grade serous ovarian cancer. The DNA of the CDR3 is TGTGCCAGCAGCCAAGAGTATTCCATCGTAAGCGGCTACACCTTC. Translated, it gives CASSQEYSIVSGYTF.